The entry that follows covers one T cell receptor (beta chain) sequence. The repertoire was sequenced with immunoSEQ multiplex PCR; TCRdb's copy has only in-frame clones and lacks some. The data hold some 150,000 clones, with about 80% observed a single time. The CDR3 sequence is 15 residues long. Trimming shortened V by 4 bases and J by 9 bases, and 16 bases separated the two germline ends. Germline CDR1 SNHLY, CDR2 FYNNEI. These data originate in a study of blood T cell repertoires in COVID-19. The clonotype originates from a woman between 55 and 75 years old with acute or convalescent COVID-19. The chain has TRBV2 and TRBJ1-6; D is unclear. The sequencing input was peripheral blood. CDR3 residues: CASSGGDRLASPLHF. DNA for the CDR3: TGTGCCAGCAGTGGCGGGGATCGCCTCGCTTCACCCCTCCACTTT.